This entry concerns a single T cell receptor beta chain. The CDR3 is 14 amino acids. This entry comes from a study of CD8 T cells in Susac syndrome. Study information: When blood was drawn, patients with Susac syndrome were on intravenous immunoglobulin alone, on corticosteroids, or therapy-naive.

Random hexamers primed reverse transcription of about 0.45 to 1 ug RNA. TCRdb re-derived calls from the immunoSEQ multiplex PCR reads in MiXCR, one entry per CDR3 protein. Of under 200,000 distinct CDR3 sequences listed, approximately 94% are singletons. Sequencing of TCR beta was undertaken in CD8+ and CD4+ T cells derived from blood. Isolation of CD8+ and CD4+ T cells was performed negatively, whereas enrichment of TEMRA cells was done by FACS. Sequencing was carried out using CD4+ T cells from PBMCs. The sequence was obtained from a human donor with Susac syndrome. V gene TRBV1 combines with J gene TRBJ1-2; the DNA was not compared with TRBD1, the D call given in the table. TRBV1 is annotated as a pseudogene. CDR3 residues: CTSTSRDRNYGYTF. The CDR3, as DNA: TGCACCAGCACCTCTAGGGACAGAAACTATGGCTACACCTTC.